The 15 T cell receptor beta chains given below trace back to one sample, sequenced in a study of T cell repertoires in cytomegalovirus infection. TCRdb used MiXCR to reprocess the reads, holding one entry per CDR3 protein. The repertoire consists of roughly 340,000 distinct CDR3 sequences, with about 29% occurring once and the leading ten covering 20%. Their antigens remain unidentified. Specimen: cultured PBMCs, collected from culture after CMV antigen stimulation. All receptors come from a human donor in good health (CMV status not recorded). Some clones in this sample may be carry-over from other donors' samples.

J is TRBJ2-6 and V is TRBV7-3; D remains unclear. The CDR3 consists of 15 residues. The V end lost 5 bases, the J end lost 3 bases, and 11 bases lay between the germline ends. The germline CDR1 and CDR2 sequences are SGHTA and FQGTGA. As DNA, the CDR3 is TGTGCCAGCAGCCCATCGGATAATGGGGCCAACGTCCTGACTTTC. Its translation: CASSPSDNGANVLTF.

This clonotype was detected a few times. The chain employs TRBV12-3 or TRBV12-4 and TRBJ2-5, with 10 bases aligning to TRBD2. The CDR3 contains 16 residues. The junction had 8 bases not matched to a gene; V was cut back by 4 bases and J by 3 bases. CDR3 coding DNA: TGTGCCAGCAGTTCTAGCGGGAGCTTAGCCGAAGAGACCCAGTACTTC. This gives the protein CASSSSGSLAEETQYF.

This chain uses TRBV7-2 with TRBJ2-4; D may be TRBD1 or TRBD2 (5 bases each). Trimming left V 5 bases short and J 7 bases short, with 21 bases between. CDR3 length: 16 residues. Per germline, CDR1 SGHTA and CDR2 FQGNSA. This chain's CDR3 is CASSHAFRDPFNIQYF. The CDR3 DNA is TGTGCCAGCAGCCACGCCTTCCGGGACCCATTTAACATTCAGTACTTC. The entire variable domain, with the rest obtained from reference TRBV7-2 and TRBJ2-4, is as follows: GAGVSQSPSNKVTEKGKDVELRCDPISGHTALYWYRQSLGQGLEFLIYFQGNSAPDKSGLPSDRFSAERTGGSVSTLTIQRTQQEDSAVYLCASSHAFRDPFNIQYFGAGTRLSVL.

This clonotype was seen a few times. V gene TRBV6-5 combines with J gene TRBJ1-2; no clear D. Germline V CDR1 and CDR2: MNHEY, SVGAGI. The CDR3 runs 14 residues. Deletions cut 2 bases from V and 3 bases from J, with 10 bases between. The CDR3 bases are TGTGCCAGCAGTTACATGGAAGGATACTATGGCTACACCTTC. Its translation is CASSYMEGYYGYTF.

This clonotype was seen only a few times. This sequence joins TRBV6-1 and TRBJ1-1; D is uncertain. Germline-derived CDR1 and CDR2 are MNHNS and SASEGT. The CDR3 is 14 residues long. Trimming stripped 8 bases from V and 5 bases from J, with 18 bases between. The CDR3 reads CASRARGGPTEAFF. CDR3 DNA: TGTGCCAGCCGCGCCCGGGGTGGCCCAACTGAAGCTTTCTTT.

This clonotype was detected ten times or more. This rearrangement joins TRBV20-1 to TRBJ1-4; possibly TRBD1 for D (6 bases). The CDR3 contains 14 residues. The V gene's germline CDR1 is DFQATT and CDR2 SNEGSKA (reference sequence). Trimming stripped 3 bases from V and 4 bases from J, with 12 bases between. The CDR3 coding sequence is TGCAGTGCTAGCGCCCAACAGGGTAATGAAAAACTGTTTTTT. As protein: CSASAQQGNEKLFF.

The chain couples TRBV7-2 to TRBJ1-1, with 8 bases aligning to TRBD1. With 2 bases clipped from V and 7 bases from J, the junction kept 9 bases outside the gene matches. Germline V gene sequence: CDR1 SGHTA, CDR2 FQGNSA. The CDR3 has 15 residues. CDR3: CASSLLQGGLGEAFF. The CDR3 DNA reads TGTGCCAGCAGCTTATTACAGGGGGGCCTCGGTGAAGCTTTCTTT.

Ten or more counts support this clonotype. V and J are TRBV28 and TRBJ2-7, with D possibly TRBD1 on 6 matching bases. Per the germline V gene, CDR1 is MDHEN and CDR2 is SYDVKM. Trimming pared 2 bases from V and 3 bases from J, leaving 17 bases between. CDR3 size: 16 residues. For the CDR3, the DNA is TGTGCCAGCAGTTTACCTCTAGGTGGCAGGGGCTACGAGCAGTACTTC. Translation: CASSLPLGGRGYEQYF. The whole variable domain, filled in from reference TRBV28 and TRBJ2-7, reads DVKVTQSSRYLVKRTGEKVFLECVQDMDHENMFWYRQDPGLGLRLIYFSYDVKMKEKGDIPEGYSVSREKKERFSLILESASTNQTSMYLCASSLPLGGRGYEQYFGPGTRLTVT.

This chain connects TRBV7-3 to TRBJ2-1; D is uncertain. The CDR3 runs to 15 residues. V gave up 2 bases and J gave up 4 bases, with 12 bases separating them. CDR1 and CDR2 from the germline V gene are SGHTA and FQGTGA. This CDR3 reads CASSLAETPYNEQFF. As DNA, the CDR3 is TGTGCCAGCAGCTTAGCGGAAACCCCATACAATGAGCAGTTCTTC.

This clonotype was seen a handful of times. This sequence joins TRBV2 and TRBJ1-5, with no clear D. Trimming left V 7 bases short and J 1 base short, with 14 bases between. The CDR3 covers 15 residues. Germline CDR1 reads SNHLY; CDR2 reads FYNNEI. As DNA, the CDR3 is TGTGCCAGCAACTGGGGATCTGGGAGCAATCAGCCCCAGCATTTT. This translates into CASNWGSGSNQPQHF. Drawing the rest from reference TRBV2 and TRBJ1-5, the complete variable domain is EPEVTQTPSHQVTQMGQEVILRCVPISNHLYFYWYRQILGQKVEFLVSFYNNEISEKSEIFDDQFSVERPDGSNFTLKIRSTKLEDSAMYFCASNWGSGSNQPQHFGDGTRLSIL.

The genes are TRBV19 and TRBJ1-2; no clear D. Germline V gene data show CDR1 as LNHDA and CDR2 as SQIVND (reference sequence). V was shortened by 5 bases and J by 6 bases, with 19 bases between the two germline ends. This CDR3 contains 15 residues. This chain's CDR3 is CASSPTLFSTDGYTF. As DNA, the CDR3 is TGTGCCAGTAGTCCGACCCTCTTTTCTACGGATGGCTACACCTTC.

The table lists this clonotype with a few counts. The CDR3 reads CASRVDREPNQPQHF. In DNA form, the CDR3 reads TGTGCCAGCAGAGTGGACAGGGAACCGAATCAGCCCCAGCATTTT. V usage is TRBV2 and J usage is TRBJ1-5, with 8 bases lining up with TRBD1. The V and J ends lost 6 bases and 4 bases, in that order; junction bases with no gene match: 8. CDR3 length equals 15 residues. Germline CDR1 is SNHLY and CDR2 is FYNNEI.

The genes are TRBV27 and TRBJ1-5; 9 bases fit TRBD1. V shed 7 bases and J 0 bases; nucleotides not matched to a gene: 10. CDR1 is MNHEY, CDR2 SMNVEV, per germline (reference sequence). The CDR3 length is 17 residues. CDR3 sequence (DNA): TGTGCCAGCACCGACAACAGGGGGCTACATAGCAATCAGCCCCAGCATTTT. Translation: CASTDNRGLHSNQPQHF.

CDR3 sequence: CASSEELAVGLRKYF. The CDR3 DNA follows: TGTGCCAGCAGTGAAGAATTAGCGGTTGGTCTGAGGAAGTACTTC. The V gene is TRBV6-1, the J gene TRBJ2-7, with D possibly being TRBD2 (6 bases). Deletions cut 1 base from V and 11 bases from J, with 21 bases between. The CDR3 totals 15 residues. Germline V gives CDR1 MNHNS, CDR2 SASEGT.

This chain joins TRBV2 and TRBJ1-5, with D hard to call. The germline V and J ends were trimmed by 2 bases and 0 bases, with 8 bases remaining between them. The CDR3 sequence is 15 residues long. Looked up from germline, CDR1 is SNHLY and CDR2 is FYNNEI. Here the CDR3 DNA reads TGTGCCAGCAGTGAATTTCGGGGTAGCAATCAGCCCCAGCATTTT. Its translation: CASSEFRGSNQPQHF.